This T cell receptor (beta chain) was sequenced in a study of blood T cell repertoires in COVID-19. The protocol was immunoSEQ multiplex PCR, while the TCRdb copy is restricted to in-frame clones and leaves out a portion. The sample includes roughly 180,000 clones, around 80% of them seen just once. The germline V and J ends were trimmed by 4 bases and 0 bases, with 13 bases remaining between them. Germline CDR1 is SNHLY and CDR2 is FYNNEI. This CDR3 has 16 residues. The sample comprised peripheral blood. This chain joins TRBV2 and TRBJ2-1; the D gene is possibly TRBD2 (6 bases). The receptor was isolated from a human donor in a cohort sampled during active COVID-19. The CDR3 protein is CASSVGTPSSYNEQFF. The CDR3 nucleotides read TGTGCCAGCAGTGTGGGGACTCCGAGCTCCTACAATGAGCAGTTCTTC.